Presented here are 18 T cell receptor beta chains from one specimen sequenced in a study of blood T cell repertoires in COVID-19. TCRdb keeps only in-frame clones here, not all; method: immunoSEQ multiplex PCR. The sample lists some 130,000 clones; 70% to 90% were seen once. Sequencing was performed on peripheral blood. The receptors derive from a man aged 70 or older with active COVID-19.

The rearrangement joins TRBV25-1 to TRBJ2-5, with 12 bases that match TRBD1. V lost 11 bases to trimming and J lost 3 bases; unmatched junction nucleotides: 10. The CDR3 covers 15 residues. Germline V lookup: CDR1 MGHDK, CDR2 SYGVNS. DNA for the CDR3: TGTGCCTGTTATATGGGACAGGGGGCTGAAGAGACCCAGTACTTC. Translation: CACYMGQGAEETQYF.

The chain uses TRBV25-1 and TRBJ2-7; possible D gene TRBD1, 6 bases. CDR1 MGHDK and CDR2 SYGVNS come from the germline V gene. This CDR3 has 12 amino acids. The V end was cut by 2 bases, the J end by 7 bases, with 9 bases between. The CDR3 protein is CASSEGGREQYF. In DNA, the CDR3 is TGTGCCAGCAGTGAAGGGGGCCGGGAGCAGTACTTC.

This clone was seen only a few times. This rearrangement joins TRBV2 to TRBJ2-7; D not certain. The V end was cut by 6 bases, the J end by 6 bases, with 15 bases between. CDR1 is SNHLY and CDR2 is FYNNEI in the germline V gene. This CDR3 has 13 amino acids. Written as DNA, the CDR3 is TGTGCCAGCAGAGTTCAGTTGACTGGCGAGCAGTACTTC. Translation gives CASRVQLTGEQYF.

This chain uses TRBV3-1 (or the pseudogene TRBV3-2) with TRBJ2-7; 12 bases align to TRBD2. This CDR3 has 19 residues. Germline loops: CDR1 LGHDT, CDR2 YNNKEL (reference sequence). Trimming removed 0 bases from V and 6 bases from J; junction bases left unmatched: 15. This chain's CDR3 is CASSQDSPRLAGASSEQYF. The CDR3 DNA reads TGTGCCAGCAGCCAAGACTCCCCCCGACTAGCGGGGGCGTCGAGCGAGCAGTACTTC.

The V and J genes are TRBV6-1 and TRBJ1-5, with 12 bases that match TRBD1. This CDR3 has 20 amino acids. Losses at the gene ends were 2 bases for V and 2 bases for J; bases not matched to a gene: 13. Germline V gene lookup returns CDR1 MNHNS and CDR2 SASEGT. The CDR3 nucleotides read TGTGCCAGCAGTGAAAGTCGGTCGGGACAGGGGGCAGTTGGCAATCAGCCCCAGCATTTT. Amino acids: CASSESRSGQGAVGNQPQHF.

V and J are TRBV2 and TRBJ2-5; TRBD1 is a possible D gene (6 bases). Trimming removed 6 bases from V and 2 bases from J, with 10 bases in between. The CDR3 spans 13 residues. Germline lookup yields CDR1 SNHLY and CDR2 FYNNEI. This CDR3 reads CASSAQGQETQYF. The DNA of the CDR3 is TGTGCCAGCAGCGCACAGGGTCAAGAGACCCAGTACTTC.

The rearrangement links TRBV6-1 to TRBJ1-1; D not certain. This CDR3 comprises 17 residues. Trimming stripped 1 base from V and 0 bases from J, with 15 bases between. Germline CDR1 and CDR2: MNHNS and SASEGT. CDR3 bases: TGTGCCAGCAGTGAAGGTGGCAGGAAACTCATGAACACTGAAGCTTTCTTT. Protein product: CASSEGGRKLMNTEAFF.

The CDR3 sequence: CASSLGQGLGRQFF. The CDR3 DNA sequence: TGTGCCAGCAGTTTGGGACAGGGCTTGGGTAGGCAGTTCTTC. This sequence joins TRBV27 and TRBJ2-1, with 9 bases that match TRBD1. Germline lookup yields CDR1 MNHEY and CDR2 SMNVEV (reference sequence). The V gene end was trimmed by 3 bases and the J gene end by 12 bases; junction bases not matched to a gene: 9. CDR3 length equals 14 residues.

The chain recombines TRBV5-1 with TRBJ2-1; 7 bases align to TRBD1. J gave up 13 bases and V 4 bases, and 11 bases lay outside the gene matches. This CDR3 has 13 amino acids. The germline CDR1 and CDR2 sequences are SGHRS and YFSETQ. CDR3 in amino acids: CASSTYLQGSQFF. The CDR3 bases are TGCGCCAGCAGCACATACTTACAGGGGTCCCAGTTCTTC.

This rearrangement joins TRBV27 to TRBJ2-2; tentative D call: TRBD2 (5 bases). Between the trimmed V and J ends, which lost 3 bases and 2 bases, there was a span of 10 bases. Germline CDR1 MNHEY, CDR2 SMNVEV (reference sequence). This CDR3 has 15 amino acids. CDR3 sequence reads: CASSFRGFNTGELFF. In nucleotides, the CDR3 is TGTGCCAGCAGTTTTCGGGGATTCAACACCGGGGAGCTGTTTTTT.

The chain combines TRBV2 with TRBJ2-4; a possible D gene is TRBD2 (6 bases). From germline, CDR1 is SNHLY and CDR2 FYNNEI. V lost 0 bases to trimming and J lost 6 bases, with 15 bases between them. The CDR3 covers 16 residues. The CDR3 spells CASSEAGIGSRNIQYF. CDR3 DNA: TGTGCCAGCAGTGAAGCAGGGATCGGGAGTAGAAACATTCAGTACTTC.

The count of this clone is one. CDR3 sequence: CASSSGMAVMNTEAFF. The CDR3 DNA reads as TGTGCCAGCAGCTCAGGGATGGCAGTGATGAACACTGAAGCTTTCTTT. The V gene is TRBV13, the J gene TRBJ1-1, with a tentative D call TRBD1 (5 bases). Germline V gene lookup returns CDR1 PRHDT and CDR2 FYEKMQ (reference sequence). The length of the CDR3 is 16 residues. Trimming removed 4 bases at V and 0 bases at J, with 15 bases between.

The chain links TRBV7-9 to TRBJ1-1; 7 bases map to TRBD1. Germline V gene data show CDR1 as SEHNR and CDR2 as FQNEAQ (reference sequence). The length of the CDR3 is 17 residues. V shed 1 base and J 5 bases; nucleotides not matched to a gene: 13. CDR3 sequence (DNA): TGTGCCAGCAGCTTAGGGTACATCGAGGGGGCGCATACTGAAGCTTTCTTT. Its translation is CASSLGYIEGAHTEAFF.

The DNA of the CDR3 is TGCGCCAGCAGCTTGGAGACGGGGGCCTACGAGCAGTACTTC. This codes for CASSLETGAYEQYF. This chain connects TRBV5-1 to TRBJ2-7, with D possibly TRBD2 on 6 matching bases. The CDR3 loop spans 14 amino acids. Germline loops: CDR1 SGHRS, CDR2 YFSETQ. Trimming cost V 0 bases and J 2 bases, with 9 bases left between them. Full variable domain (missing parts from reference TRBV5-1 and TRBJ2-7): KAGVTQTPRYLIKTRGQQVTLSCSPISGHRSVSWYQQTPGQGLQFLFEYFSETQRNKGNFPGRFSGRQFSNSRSEMNVSTLELGDSALYLCASSLETGAYEQYFGPGTRLTVT.

This clone was seen only once. The chain carries TRBV7-9 and TRBJ2-3; a weak D match, TRBD2 (5 bases). CDR3 size: 14 residues. The germline V gene encodes CDR1 SEHNR and CDR2 FQNEAQ (reference sequence). With 5 bases removed from V and 4 bases from J, the gap between germline ends came to 13 bases. Here the CDR3 DNA reads TGTGCCAGCAGCCCAATGGCCGGGGCAGATACGCAGTATTTT. This codes for CASSPMAGADTQYF.

This chain joins TRBV4-1 and TRBJ1-4; perhaps TRBD1 as D (5 bases). The CDR3 runs 14 residues. V dropped 1 base and J dropped 5 bases, with 8 bases sitting between them. Germline CDR1 and CDR2: MGHRA and YSYEKL. The DNA of the CDR3 is TGCGCCAGCAGCCAAGTTGGGGGGAATGAAAAACTGTTTTTT. It yields the protein CASSQVGGNEKLFF.

This clone appeared once. The chain carries TRBV28 and TRBJ2-7; possibly TRBD2 for D (5 bases). Trimming took off 6 bases at V and 7 bases at J, with 13 bases between the two ends. CDR1 MDHEN and CDR2 SYDVKM come from the germline V gene. This CDR3 is 12 amino acids long. CDR3 coding DNA: TGTGCCAGCAGCCTGGCCCCGGGGGAGCAGTACTTC. This codes for CASSLAPGEQYF. The full variable domain, its missing parts supplied by reference TRBV28 and TRBJ2-7, is DVKVTQSSRYLVKRTGEKVFLECVQDMDHENMFWYRQDPGLGLRLIYFSYDVKMKEKGDIPEGYSVSREKKERFSLILESASTNQTSMYLCASSLAPGEQYFGPGTRLTVT.

The chain carries TRBV6-6 and TRBJ1-1, with D tentatively TRBD1 (5 bases). Germline assignment: CDR1 MNHNY and CDR2 SVGAGI (reference sequence). The germline V and J ends were trimmed by 6 bases and 1 base, with 9 bases remaining between them. The length of the CDR3 is 13 residues. The CDR3 region is CASSIRENTEAFF. The DNA for the CDR3 is TGTGCCAGCAGCATCAGGGAGAACACTGAAGCTTTCTTT.